This T cell receptor (beta chain) was retrieved from a study of chemoradiotherapy in HPV16-positive cancers. Study-level results: During treatment, candidate HPV-specific clones and E7-related motifs expanded in tumor. HPV-specific T cells were functionally defined from only two HPV16-positive patients.

Repeated repertoire sampling spanned the course of chemoradiotherapy. Libraries were prepared by immunoSEQ multiplex PCR; TCRdb keeps only in-frame clonotypes and omits some of them. Of 7,000 or so clones listed, 70% to 90% are singletons. Concerning this clone itself: Its antigen is unknown.

Germline CDR1 reads PRHDT; CDR2 reads FYEKMQ (reference sequence). Losses at the gene ends were 1 base for V and 6 bases for J; bases not matched to a gene: 8. The CDR3 loop spans 17 amino acids. The TCR was taken from a human donor with HPV-associated anogenital cancer. This material was obtained from a patient who underwent chemoradiotherapy. The rearrangement uses TRBV13 and TRBJ2-1; 11 nucleotides agree with TRBD2. The CDR3 DNA follows: TGTGCCAGCAGCTTAGTCGCTAGCGGGAGGTTGGTCAATGAGCAGTTCTTC. Protein product: CASSLVASGRLVNEQFF.